A single sample is the source of the 30 T cell receptor beta chains below, sequenced in a study of blood T cell repertoires in COVID-19. This table comes from immunoSEQ multiplex PCR, and its TCRdb copy is limited to in-frame clones, with some not included. This table holds over 250,000 clones, just under 90% found once. The sequencing sample was made of peripheral blood. The receptors derive from a woman between 45 and 65 years old with COVID-19, enrolled during active disease.

The count of this clone is one. The chain links TRBV19 to TRBJ2-7; perhaps TRBD2 as D (6 bases). The length of the CDR3 is 14 residues. The germline V gene encodes CDR1 LNHDA and CDR2 SQIVND (reference sequence). V lost 3 bases to trimming and J lost 4 bases, with 13 bases between them. CDR3 DNA sequence: TGTGCCAGTAGTATGGGACTGACTGGGTACGAGCAGTACTTC. Translation gives CASSMGLTGYEQYF.

The CDR3 loop is CASIDPGQGATEAFF. The CDR3 DNA is TGTGCCAGCATTGACCCGGGACAGGGAGCGACTGAAGCTTTCTTT. The genes are TRBV2 and TRBJ1-1, with 9 bases matching TRBD1. V shed 7 bases and J 5 bases; nucleotides not matched to a gene: 11. CDR1 is SNHLY, CDR2 FYNNEI, per germline. The CDR3 has 15 amino acids.

The J gene is TRBJ2-1, the V gene TRBV7-9; D is unclear. Germline CDR1 is SEHNR and CDR2 is FQNEAQ (reference sequence). Trimming removed 3 bases at V and 5 bases at J, with 8 bases between. The CDR3 covers 13 residues. CDR3 amino acids: CASSFSPDNEQFF. DNA for the CDR3: TGTGCCAGCAGCTTTTCTCCAGACAATGAGCAGTTCTTC.

The J gene is TRBJ1-1, the V gene TRBV5-5; D remains ambiguous. Germline-derived CDR1 and CDR2 are SGHKS and YYEKEE (reference sequence). The CDR3 sequence is 14 residues long. The ends were cut back, 1 base at V and 5 bases at J, with 12 bases in the middle. DNA of the CDR3: TGTGCCAGCAGCTTGTTATTATCGGTGACTGAAGCTTTCTTT. Protein product: CASSLLLSVTEAFF.

The genes are TRBV6-4 and TRBJ1-1, with 7 bases aligning to TRBD1. Germline CDR1 is MRHNA and CDR2 is SNTAGT. With V trimmed by 2 bases and J by 2 bases, 5 bases remained unmatched. The CDR3 runs 15 residues. The CDR3 loop is CASSDTYRGNTEAFF. In DNA form, the CDR3 reads TGTGCCAGCAGTGACACTTACAGGGGAAACACTGAAGCTTTCTTT.

The V and J genes are TRBV5-1 and TRBJ2-1; 9 bases are shared with TRBD2. CDR1 and CDR2 (germline): SGHRS, YFSETQ. The CDR3 runs 14 residues. V was clipped by 7 bases and J by 8 bases; unmatched bases: 10. The chain's CDR3 is CASRPSGTPYEQFF. CDR3 bases: TGCGCCAGCCGCCCTAGCGGGACCCCTTATGAGCAGTTCTTC.

The V call is TRBV12-3 or TRBV12-4, the J call TRBJ2-1; maybe TRBD2 (6 bases). V lost 5 bases, J lost 10 bases, and 12 bases lay in between. This CDR3 contains 12 residues. The CDR3 coding sequence is TGTGCCAGCAGTCGGGACTTCTGGGAGCAGTTCTTC. This sequence encodes CASSRDFWEQFF.

The genes are TRBV27 and TRBJ2-5, with D possibly TRBD2 on 5 matching bases. CDR1 is MNHEY, CDR2 SMNVEV, per germline (reference sequence). CDR3 size: 14 residues. V was clipped by 8 bases and J by 1 base, with 14 bases between them. This CDR3 is CASSQTRGQETQYF. CDR3 nucleotide sequence: TGTGCCAGCTCCCAGACCCGGGGCCAAGAGACCCAGTACTTC.

V gene TRBV18 combines with J gene TRBJ2-2, with 10 bases aligning to TRBD1. With 2 bases clipped from V and 6 bases from J, the junction kept 6 bases outside the gene matches. This CDR3 region has 16 residues. Germline V gives CDR1 KGHSH, CDR2 LQKENI. CDR3 in amino acids: CASSPLTGGFSGELFF. For the CDR3, the DNA is TGTGCCAGCTCACCATTGACAGGGGGCTTCTCCGGGGAGCTGTTTTTT.

V usage is TRBV19 and J usage is TRBJ2-4; no firm D call. V lost 0 bases, J lost 3 bases, and 6 bases lay in between. Germline CDR1 reads LNHDA; CDR2 reads SQIVND (reference sequence). CDR3 size: 14 residues. CDR3 loop: CASSIDVGKNIQYF. The DNA for the CDR3 is TGTGCCAGTAGTATAGACGTCGGCAAAAACATTCAGTACTTC. Based on the CDR3 plus reference TRBV19 and TRBJ2-4, the full variable domain is DGGITQSPKYLFRKEGQNVTLSCEQNLNHDAMYWYRQDPGQGLRLIYYSQIVNDFQKGDIAEGYSVSREKKESFPLTVTSAQKNPTAFYLCASSIDVGKNIQYFGAGTRLSVL.

The genes are TRBV30 and TRBJ2-1; 14 positions agree with TRBD2. V shed 2 bases and J 6 bases; nucleotides not matched to a gene: 6. This CDR3 is built from 16 residues. In germline, CDR1 is GTSNPN, CDR2 SVGIG (reference sequence). The CDR3 DNA follows: TGTGCCTGGAGTTTGAAGGGACTAGCGGGAGCCAATGAGCAGTTCTTC. This translates into CAWSLKGLAGANEQFF.

The rearrangement uses TRBV14 and TRBJ2-5; 15 bases are shared with TRBD2. The CDR3 runs to 17 residues. The junction had 7 bases not matched to a gene; V was cut back by 4 bases and J by 4 bases. CDR1 is SGHDN and CDR2 is FVKESK in the germline V gene. CDR3 residues: CASSRGLAGGRGETQYF. CDR3 coding DNA: TGTGCCAGCAGCCGAGGACTAGCGGGAGGGAGGGGAGAGACCCAGTACTTC.

The V call is TRBV18, the J call TRBJ2-5; D is unresolved. Germline lookup yields CDR1 KGHSH and CDR2 LQKENI. The germline V and J ends were trimmed by 2 bases and 5 bases, with 6 bases remaining between them. This CDR3 spans 12 amino acids. CDR3: CASSPEVETQYF. The CDR3 DNA reads TGTGCCAGCTCACCAGAGGTGGAGACCCAGTACTTC.

The chain uses TRBV14 and TRBJ2-7; TRBD1 agrees at 7 bases. This CDR3 region has 14 residues. The V gene's germline CDR1 is SGHDN and CDR2 FVKESK. Germline trimming cut 4 bases from V and 0 bases from J; bases unmatched to any gene: 3. The CDR3 is CASSLQGVSYEQYF. Written as DNA, the CDR3 is TGTGCCAGCAGCCTCCAGGGGGTCTCCTACGAGCAGTACTTC. Based on the CDR3 plus reference TRBV14 and TRBJ2-7, the full variable domain is EAGVTQFPSHSVIEKGQTVTLRCDPISGHDNLYWYRRVMGKEIKFLLHFVKESKQDESGMPNNRFLAERTGGTYSTLKVQPAELEDSGVYFCASSLQGVSYEQYFGPGTRLTVT.

This sequence joins TRBV11-2 and TRBJ2-2; 8 bases agree with TRBD2. The CDR3 totals 14 residues. V shed 6 bases and J 3 bases; nucleotides not matched to a gene: 3. From germline, CDR1 is SGHAT and CDR2 FQNNGV. The CDR3 loop is CASRPGGDTGELFF. Written as DNA, the CDR3 is TGTGCCAGCAGACCCGGGGGGGACACCGGGGAGCTGTTTTTT.

The chain has TRBV6-2 or TRBV6-3 and TRBJ2-7, with TRBD1 identical over 11 bases. Germline V gives CDR1 MNHEY, CDR2 SVGEGT. This CDR3 region has 15 residues. V dropped 0 bases and J dropped 4; count of bases not matched to a gene: 2. CDR3: CASSYSGTGGYEQYF. In DNA form, the CDR3 reads TGTGCCAGCAGTTACTCCGGGACAGGGGGTTACGAGCAGTACTTC.

The rearrangement links TRBV18 to TRBJ1-4; no definite D call. The CDR3 sequence is 12 residues long. V lost 7 bases, J lost 7 bases, and 10 bases lay in between. Germline CDR1 is KGHSH and CDR2 is LQKENI. The CDR3 region has the DNA TGTGCCAGCTGTGCGGTCGGTGAAAAACTGTTTTTT. It yields the protein CASCAVGEKLFF.

The chain is built from TRBV5-1 and TRBJ2-7; TRBD2 might be the D (6 bases). The CDR3 contains 15 residues. Trimming removed 3 bases from V and 3 bases from J, with 16 bases in between. CDR1 SGHRS and CDR2 YFSETQ come from the germline V gene. This CDR3 is CASSSRSGEHYEQYF. CDR3 coding DNA: TGCGCCAGCAGCTCCCGTAGCGGAGAGCACTACGAGCAGTACTTC.

The J gene is TRBJ1-1, the V gene TRBV18; no reliable D call. This CDR3 is built from 11 residues. CDR1 is KGHSH and CDR2 is LQKENI in the germline V gene. V lost 4 bases to trimming and J lost 11 bases, with 11 bases between them. DNA of the CDR3: TGTGCCAGCTCACAGTGGCGCGGGGCTTTCTTT. It encodes CASSQWRGAFF.

The chain carries TRBV11-3 and TRBJ1-1; a weak D match, TRBD1 (5 bases). In germline, CDR1 is SGHNT, CDR2 YENEEA. The V and J ends lost 1 base and 0 bases respectively, with 9 bases between them. The CDR3 sequence is 15 residues long. The CDR3: CASSLGDYLNTEAFF. Here the CDR3 DNA reads TGTGCCAGCAGCTTAGGGGACTACTTGAACACTGAAGCTTTCTTT.

The chain is built from TRBV6-6 and TRBJ2-5, with TRBD2 matching 15 bases. J lost 5 bases, V lost 5 bases, and 18 bases had no gene match. The CDR3 extends over 20 amino acids. Per germline, CDR1 MNHNY and CDR2 SVGAGI (reference sequence). Here the CDR3 DNA reads TGTGCCAGCAGTCACACCTGGACTAGCGGGAGGGCTACGGGATCCGAGACCCAGTACTTC. The encoded protein is CASSHTWTSGRATGSETQYF.

This clone was seen once. The chain combines TRBV19 with TRBJ1-2; D is possibly TRBD1 (6 bases). The CDR3 totals 13 residues. The ends were cut back, 11 bases at V and 1 base at J, with 14 bases in the middle. Germline CDR1 reads LNHDA; CDR2 reads SQIVND (reference sequence). The CDR3 protein is CASRTDFNYGYTF. Written as DNA, the CDR3 is TGTGCCTCGAGGACAGACTTTAACTATGGCTACACCTTC. Variable domain in full (rest from reference TRBV19 and TRBJ1-2): DGGITQSPKYLFRKEGQNVTLSCEQNLNHDAMYWYRQDPGQGLRLIYYSQIVNDFQKGDIAEGYSVSREKKESFPLTVTSAQKNPTAFYLCASRTDFNYGYTFGSGTRLTVV.

This clone was seen only a few times. The chain employs TRBV5-5 and TRBJ1-1; D is unresolved. Germline V CDR1 and CDR2: SGHKS, YYEKEE (reference sequence). Trimming took off 5 bases at V and 5 bases at J, with 19 bases between the two ends. CDR3 length: 15 residues. CDR3 coding DNA: TGTGCCAGCAGTCCCTTACGTGCAGGAAGTACTGAAGCTTTCTTT. Translated: CASSPLRAGSTEAFF.

The V gene is TRBV19, the J gene TRBJ1-1, with TRBD1 as a possible D gene (5 bases). The germline V and J ends were trimmed by 8 bases and 0 bases, with 13 bases remaining between them. Per the germline V gene, CDR1 is LNHDA and CDR2 is SQIVND (reference sequence). This CDR3 is 14 amino acids long. The CDR3 DNA follows: TGTGCCAGTGACCGGGGGTACCTGAACACTGAAGCTTTCTTT. This sequence encodes CASDRGYLNTEAFF.

The CDR3, as DNA: TGTGCCAGCAGTTACTCGATGCGACAGGGTCGAGAGACCCAGTACTTC. Amino acids: CASSYSMRQGRETQYF. V is TRBV6-2 or TRBV6-3 and J is TRBJ2-5; 7 bases are shared with TRBD1. This CDR3 comprises 16 residues. The J segment lost 4 bases and the V segment lost 0 bases, leaving 8 bases of the junction unmatched. Germline CDR1 is MNHEY and CDR2 is SVGEGT.

The V call is TRBV3-1 (or the pseudogene TRBV3-2), the J call TRBJ1-1; TRBD1 might be the D (6 bases). CDR1 is LGHDT, CDR2 YNNKEL, per germline (reference sequence). CDR3 length equals 15 residues. Trimming removed 1 base from V and 4 bases from J, with 13 bases in between. Here the CDR3 DNA reads TGTGCCAGCAGCCAAGGGAGGCAGGGGAGCACTGAAGCTTTCTTT. Residues: CASSQGRQGSTEAFF.

The chain links TRBV30 to TRBJ1-4; the D gene is possibly TRBD1 (6 bases). Trimming cost V 3 bases and J 8 bases, with 19 bases left between them. CDR3 size: 15 residues. Looked up from germline, CDR1 is GTSNPN and CDR2 is SVGIG (reference sequence). The CDR3 nucleotides are TGTGCCTGGAGCGCATATGGGGGGGGCTGGGAAAAACTGTTTTTT. Translation: CAWSAYGGGWEKLFF. Full variable domain (remainder filled in from reference TRBV30 and TRBJ1-4): SQTIHQWPATLVQPVGSPLSLECTVEGTSNPNLYWYRQAAGRGLQLLFYSVGIGQISSEVPQNLSASRPQDRQFILSSKKLLLSDSGFYLCAWSAYGGGWEKLFFGSGTQLSVL.

The chain couples TRBV6-1 to TRBJ2-1; 7 nucleotides line up with TRBD2. Germline assignment: CDR1 MNHNS and CDR2 SASEGT. This CDR3 region has 16 residues. V lost 2 bases to trimming and J lost 8 bases; unmatched junction nucleotides: 12. The CDR3 is CASSEPGLPVGDEQFF. The CDR3 nucleotides read TGTGCCAGCAGTGAACCGGGACTACCGGTAGGCGATGAGCAGTTCTTC.

The chain is built from TRBV6-2 or TRBV6-3 and TRBJ2-7, with 8 positions matching TRBD2. V lost 2 bases, J lost 3 bases, and 12 bases stayed unmatched. The CDR3 consists of 17 residues. Germline-derived CDR1 and CDR2 are MNHEY and SVGEGT. CDR3 DNA sequence: TGTGCCAGCAGTTACGGGCCCGGGACCCGGGGGGGCTACGAGCAGTACTTC. Residues: CASSYGPGTRGGYEQYF.

The rearrangement joins TRBV7-9 to TRBJ2-7, with 8 bases aligning to TRBD2. This CDR3 region has 14 residues. With 5 bases clipped from V and 3 bases from J, the junction kept 6 bases outside the gene matches. Germline CDR1 reads SEHNR; CDR2 reads FQNEAQ (reference sequence). The DNA for the CDR3 is TGTGCCAGCAGCCCCCGGACTAGCAGCTACGAGCAGTACTTC. Protein sequence: CASSPRTSSYEQYF.